The clone carrying this T cell receptor (beta chain) appeared a few times. What it binds is unknown. This sample was included in a study of chemoradiotherapy in HPV16-positive cancers. Repertoires were generated with immunoSEQ multiplex PCR, while TCRdb's copy carries only in-frame clones and drops some. This table holds about 16,000 clones, 55% to 75% found once. The study's findings and limits: Candidate HPV-specific clones and E7-related TCR motifs grew in tumor during treatment.

There are 14 residues in the CDR3. Germline V lookup: CDR1 LNHDA, CDR2 SQIVND (reference sequence). V lost 5 bases, J lost 6 bases, and 17 bases lay in between. This clonotype was obtained from a human donor with HPV-associated anogenital cancer. This chain joins TRBV19 and TRBJ2-7, with D possibly matching TRBD1 (6 bases). The sequencing used tumor tissue, collected from a patient who underwent chemoradiotherapy. CDR3 DNA: TGTGCCAGTAGTCAAAACAGGGAAGGCATCGAGCAGTACTTC. It specifies CASSQNREGIEQYF.